This TCR beta chain was sequenced in a study of cytomegalovirus exposure and HLA in healthy donors. The study, taken as a whole, reports: The presence/absence work took it that sequencing depth was about the same across donors. TCR sequences were mostly rare, though some public TCRs occurred in many donors.

PCR employed 60 Vbeta and 13 Jbeta primers. Sequencing was performed with immunoSEQ multiplex PCR; in TCRdb, only in-frame clones are kept and a portion is missing. The table shows some 190,000 clones, with 80% occurring only once. Per germline, CDR1 MNHNS and CDR2 SASEGT. This CDR3 is 13 amino acids long. V lost 3 bases to trimming and J lost 3 bases, with 9 bases between them. Though probably carrying unrecorded immune exposures, donors were nominally healthy at sampling. Notes on this clone: Its antigen is undetermined.

The chain employs TRBV6-1 and TRBJ2-7; D is perhaps TRBD1 (6 bases). The sequence derives from a girl aged 5 to 17 in good health and CMV-seropositive. The sequenced material came from PBMCs. For the CDR3, the DNA is TGTGCCAGCAGTGAGATAGGGGGCTACGAGCAGTACTTC. Translating it yields CASSEIGGYEQYF.